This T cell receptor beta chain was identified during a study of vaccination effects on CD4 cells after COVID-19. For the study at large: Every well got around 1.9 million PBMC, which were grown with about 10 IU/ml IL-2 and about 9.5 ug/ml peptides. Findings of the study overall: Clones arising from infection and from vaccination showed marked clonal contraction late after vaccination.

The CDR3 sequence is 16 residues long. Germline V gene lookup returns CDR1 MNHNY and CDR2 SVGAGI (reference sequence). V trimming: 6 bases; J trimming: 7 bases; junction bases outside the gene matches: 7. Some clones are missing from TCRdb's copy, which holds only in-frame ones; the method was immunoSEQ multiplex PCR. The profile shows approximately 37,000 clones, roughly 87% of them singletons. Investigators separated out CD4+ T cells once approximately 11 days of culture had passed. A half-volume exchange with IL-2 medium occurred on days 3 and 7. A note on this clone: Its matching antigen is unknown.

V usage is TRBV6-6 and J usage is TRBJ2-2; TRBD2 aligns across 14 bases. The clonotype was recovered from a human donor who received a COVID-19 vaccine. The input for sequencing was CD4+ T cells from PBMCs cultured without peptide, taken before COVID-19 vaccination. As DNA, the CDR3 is TGTGCCAGCAGACCCGGACTAGCGGGGGGCGGCGGGGAGCTGTTTTTT. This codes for CASRPGLAGGGGELFF.